These 24 T cell receptor beta chains were sequenced from one sample in a study of response to subunit inactivated influenza vaccine. From the RT-PCR reads, TCRdb called clonotypes with MiXCR, one entry per CDR3 protein. Here the sample spans about 540,000 distinct CDR3 sequences, around 25% being singletons. These data are also associated with another study on T cells expressing NK-cell markers. From that study: Scientists made TCR beta cDNA using 5'RACE template switching with UMIs.

The sample consisted of CD4+ T cells sorted from PBMCs, taken about 11 days after vaccination. The receptors were sampled from a man over 45 who received an inactivated influenza vaccine.

This clonotype was picked up a small number of times. The rearrangement joins TRBV5-5 to TRBJ1-6, with a tentative D call TRBD1 (6 bases). Trimming took 7 bases from V and 7 from J, leaving 15 bases between them. From germline, CDR1 is SGHKS and CDR2 YYEKEE (reference sequence). This CDR3 contains 14 residues. CDR3 coding DNA: TGTGCCAGCTGGGCAGGGGCCCACAATTCACCCCTCCACTTT. This gives the protein CASWAGAHNSPLHF.

The chain carries TRBV20-1 and TRBJ2-2, with 7 bases matching TRBD2. Trimming at V came to 2 bases and at J to 4 bases, leaving 4 bases not matched to a gene. Germline-derived CDR1 and CDR2 are DFQATT and SNEGSKA (reference sequence). This CDR3 is built from 14 residues. The CDR3 region is CSARSSGGTGELFF. CDR3 sequence (DNA): TGCAGTGCTAGATCATCGGGGGGCACCGGGGAGCTGTTTTTT.

This clonotype has just a few counts. This chain links TRBV4-1 with TRBJ2-3; D is tentatively TRBD1 or TRBD2 (5 bases each). The V gene lost 0 bases and the J gene lost 8 bases, with 21 bases spanning the gap. Germline-derived CDR1 and CDR2 are MGHRA and YSYEKL. The CDR3 is 17 amino acids. This CDR3 reads CASSQDNLRDGMSTQYF. The CDR3 DNA is TGCGCCAGCAGCCAAGATAATCTGAGGGACGGAATGAGTACGCAGTATTTT.

A few counts support this clonotype. The chain is built from TRBV10-3 and TRBJ2-6; D unresolved. The CDR3 sequence is 14 residues long. Trimming cost V 6 bases and J 2 bases, with 8 bases left between them. Germline V gives CDR1 ENHRY, CDR2 SYGVKD. The CDR3 region is CAISHMTGANVLTF. Written as DNA, the CDR3 is TGTGCCATCAGCCACATGACTGGGGCCAACGTCCTGACTTTC.

This clonotype is a singleton in its sample. This sequence joins TRBV11-2 and TRBJ1-2, with 9 nucleotides matching TRBD1. Trimming took 4 bases from V and 6 from J; bases not matched to a gene: 3. From germline, CDR1 is SGHAT and CDR2 FQNNGV. The CDR3 covers 13 residues. In DNA form, the CDR3 reads TGTGCCAGCAGCTCGGGACAGGGTGATGGCTACACCTTC. Protein: CASSSGQGDGYTF.

V is TRBV9 and J is TRBJ2-5; TRBD1 might be the D (6 bases). Germline CDR1 and CDR2: SGDLS and YYNGEE. The CDR3 consists of 15 residues. Trimming took 2 bases from V and 5 from J, leaving 16 bases between them. The CDR3, as DNA: TGTGCCAGCAGCGTTGCTGGGACAAATTGGGAGACCCAGTACTTC. Its translation: CASSVAGTNWETQYF.

The sample holds a few counts of this clonotype. This chain links TRBV5-1 with TRBJ1-6, with 8 bases identical to TRBD1. The germline V gene encodes CDR1 SGHRS and CDR2 YFSETQ. The V segment lost 4 bases and the J segment 3 bases; nucleotides outside the gene matches: 6. The CDR3 loop spans 16 amino acids. The CDR3 bases are TGCGCCAGCAGCCCGGGGACAGGCGGCTATAATTCACCCCTCCACTTT. This translates into CASSPGTGGYNSPLHF.

The chain employs TRBV6-1 and TRBJ2-2; D is uncertain. Per the germline V gene, CDR1 is MNHNS and CDR2 is SASEGT. Trimming cost V 6 bases and J 4 bases, with 6 bases left between them. CDR3 length: 12 residues. The CDR3 here is CASSVFTGELFF. The CDR3 DNA reads as TGTGCCAGCAGCGTATTCACCGGGGAGCTGTTTTTT.

This clonotype was recorded a few times. Here the CDR3 reads CASSASQLNTEAFF. The CDR3 DNA follows: TGTGCCAGCAGCGCCTCGCAGTTGAACACTGAAGCTTTCTTT. The rearrangement uses TRBV7-8 and TRBJ1-1, with unresolved D. Germline CDR1 and CDR2: SGHVS and FQNEAQ. The length of the CDR3 is 14 residues. Between the trimmed V and J ends, which lost 5 bases and 0 bases, there was a span of 10 bases.

The gene calls are TRBV20-1 and TRBJ1-2; the match to TRBD1 covers 7 bases. CDR1 and CDR2 (germline): DFQATT, SNEGSKA (reference sequence). V gave up 0 bases and J gave up 6 bases; unmatched junction bases: 7. The CDR3 loop spans 14 amino acids. The CDR3 DNA reads as TGCAGTGCTAGAGATGACAGGGAGGCGGATGGCTACACCTTC. It codes for CSARDDREADGYTF.

This chain joins TRBV12-3 or TRBV12-4 and TRBJ1-2, with TRBD1 matching over 8 bases. The V and J ends lost 5 bases and 4 bases, in that order; junction bases with no gene match: 6. CDR3 length: 14 residues. The CDR3 reads CASSPSGGPYGYTF. The CDR3 DNA reads TGTGCCAGCAGTCCCTCAGGGGGCCCCTATGGCTACACCTTC.

The chain employs TRBV7-9 and TRBJ2-1; 11 nucleotides agree with TRBD2. Losses at the gene ends were 2 bases for V and 10 bases for J; bases not matched to a gene: 7. This CDR3 has 15 amino acids. From germline, CDR1 is SEHNR and CDR2 FQNEAQ (reference sequence). This CDR3 is CASSLLAGGPQEQFF. The CDR3 nucleotides read TGTGCCAGCAGCTTATTAGCGGGAGGGCCTCAGGAGCAGTTCTTC.

The genes are TRBV6-2 or TRBV6-3 and TRBJ1-1, with D unresolved. Germline loops: CDR1 MNHEY, CDR2 SVGEGT. The CDR3 is made up of 14 amino acids. V was trimmed by 4 bases and J by 3 bases, leaving 12 bases between them. This CDR3 is CASSLRGLYTEAFF. The CDR3 DNA reads as TGTGCCAGCAGTTTGCGCGGCCTTTACACTGAAGCTTTCTTT.

This clonotype has only a few counts. CDR3 residues: CASRRLVNTDTQYF. CDR3 bases: TGTGCCAGCCGTCGTCTTGTAAACACAGATACGCAGTATTTT. V gene TRBV13 combines with J gene TRBJ2-3, with D hard to call. This CDR3 is 14 amino acids long. CDR1 is PRHDT, CDR2 FYEKMQ, per germline (reference sequence). Trimming took 8 bases from V and 2 from J, leaving 14 bases between them.

The chain combines TRBV11-2 with TRBJ2-1; 8 bases line up with TRBD2. The CDR3 sequence is 15 residues long. V was pared by 6 bases and J by 4 bases, with 8 bases of the junction left unmatched. Germline CDR1 SGHAT, CDR2 FQNNGV. The CDR3 bases are TGTGCCAGCAGTTCCGTAGCGGGGAAATACAATGAGCAGTTCTTC. Translating it yields CASSSVAGKYNEQFF.

This clonotype was recorded a few times. V is TRBV28 and J is TRBJ1-5, with 9 bases that match TRBD1. V gave up 8 bases and J gave up 6 bases; unmatched junction bases: 8. The CDR3 spans 14 residues. Germline V CDR1 and CDR2: MDHEN, SYDVKM. The CDR3 DNA reads as TGTGCCAGCGGAACGGGACAGGGCTTTCAGCCCCAGCATTTT. Its translation: CASGTGQGFQPQHF. Variable domain in full (rest from reference TRBV28 and TRBJ1-5): DVKVTQSSRYLVKRTGEKVFLECVQDMDHENMFWYRQDPGLGLRLIYFSYDVKMKEKGDIPEGYSVSREKKERFSLILESASTNQTSMYLCASGTGQGFQPQHFGDGTRLSIL.

The genes are TRBV28 and TRBJ1-2; D unclear. CDR1 and CDR2 from the germline V gene are MDHEN and SYDVKM. V gave up 6 bases and J gave up 8 bases, with 10 bases separating them. This CDR3 comprises 11 residues. Here the CDR3 reads CASSYGLGYTF. CDR3 nucleotides: TGTGCCAGCAGCTACGGGTTAGGCTACACCTTC.

The rearrangement links TRBV6-5 to TRBJ2-1; 9 bases line up with TRBD2. Trimming cost V 1 base and J 6 bases; bases outside gene matches: 4. The CDR3 consists of 15 residues. Germline loops: CDR1 MNHEY, CDR2 SVGAGI. For the CDR3, the DNA is TGTGCCAGCAGTTACTGGGCGGGAGGGCCCAATGAGCAGTTCTTC. This encodes CASSYWAGGPNEQFF.

V gene TRBV30 combines with J gene TRBJ1-2; D may be TRBD1 (6 bases). The CDR3 spans 12 residues. The V and J ends lost 1 base and 8 bases respectively, with 11 bases between them. Germline assignment: CDR1 GTSNPN and CDR2 SVGIG (reference sequence). The CDR3 nucleotides are TGTGCCTGGAGTGCGCCGGGGGCGGGCTACACCTTC. It codes for CAWSAPGAGYTF.

The chain is built from TRBV10-3 and TRBJ1-6; possibly TRBD1 for D (5 bases). The V and J ends lost 8 bases and 6 bases respectively, with 14 bases between them. Germline lookup yields CDR1 ENHRY and CDR2 SYGVKD. This CDR3 is built from 14 residues. The CDR3 coding sequence is TGTGCCATCTCCTCAGGGACGAGTAATTCACCCCTCCACTTT. It specifies CAISSGTSNSPLHF.

This clonotype came up many times. The chain combines TRBV10-3 with TRBJ1-2; 9 bases line up with TRBD1. Germline V gene data show CDR1 as ENHRY and CDR2 as SYGVKD. The CDR3 consists of 14 residues. The V and J ends lost 4 bases and 4 bases, in that order; junction bases with no gene match: 4. Here the CDR3 reads CAISAGQGLYGYTF. For the CDR3, the DNA is TGTGCCATCAGTGCTGGACAGGGGCTCTATGGCTACACCTTC.

The V gene is TRBV24-1, the J gene TRBJ2-3; weak D call: TRBD1 (7 bases). There are 14 residues in the CDR3. The germline gives CDR1 KGHDR, CDR2 SFDVKD. Trimming took 9 bases from V and 0 from J, leaving 12 bases between them. The CDR3 is CATGQEGSTDTQYF. DNA for the CDR3: TGTGCCACCGGACAGGAGGGTAGCACAGATACGCAGTATTTT.

This rearrangement joins TRBV7-8 to TRBJ1-1; tentatively, D is TRBD1 (5 bases). Germline V gene sequence: CDR1 SGHVS, CDR2 FQNEAQ. This CDR3 is 13 amino acids long. V was clipped by 5 bases and J by 2 bases, with 9 bases between them. The CDR3 here is CASSADRNTEAFF. The CDR3, as DNA: TGTGCCAGCAGCGCCGACAGAAACACTGAAGCTTTCTTT.

The chain joins TRBV3-1 to TRBJ2-7, with a possible D match to TRBD1 (6 bases). Looked up from germline, CDR1 is LGHDT and CDR2 is YNNKEL (reference sequence). V was trimmed by 4 bases and J by 0 bases, leaving 13 bases between them. The CDR3 extends over 15 amino acids. CDR3 DNA: TGTGCCAGCAGCCCCGCGTTCAGGGGCTCCTACGAGCAGTACTTC. Translation gives CASSPAFRGSYEQYF.